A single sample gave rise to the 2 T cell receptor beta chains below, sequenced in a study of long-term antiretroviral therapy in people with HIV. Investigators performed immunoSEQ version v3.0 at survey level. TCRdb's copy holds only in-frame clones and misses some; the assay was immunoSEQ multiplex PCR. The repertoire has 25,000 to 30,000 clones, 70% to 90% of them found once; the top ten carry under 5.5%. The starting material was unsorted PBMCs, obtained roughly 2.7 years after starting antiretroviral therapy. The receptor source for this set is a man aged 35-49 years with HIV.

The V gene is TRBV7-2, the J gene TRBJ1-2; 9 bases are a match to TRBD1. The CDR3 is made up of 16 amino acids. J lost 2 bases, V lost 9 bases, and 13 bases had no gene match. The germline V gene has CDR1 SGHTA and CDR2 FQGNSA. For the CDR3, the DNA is TGTGCCAGTACTCGGGACAGGGTCTTTCGAAACTATGGCTACACCTTC. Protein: CASTRDRVFRNYGYTF.

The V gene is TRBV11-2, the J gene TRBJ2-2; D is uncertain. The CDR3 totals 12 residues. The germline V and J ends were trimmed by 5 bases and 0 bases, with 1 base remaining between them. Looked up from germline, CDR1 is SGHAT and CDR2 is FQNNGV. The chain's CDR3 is CASSTNTGELFF. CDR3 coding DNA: TGTGCCAGCAGCACGAACACCGGGGAGCTGTTTTTT.